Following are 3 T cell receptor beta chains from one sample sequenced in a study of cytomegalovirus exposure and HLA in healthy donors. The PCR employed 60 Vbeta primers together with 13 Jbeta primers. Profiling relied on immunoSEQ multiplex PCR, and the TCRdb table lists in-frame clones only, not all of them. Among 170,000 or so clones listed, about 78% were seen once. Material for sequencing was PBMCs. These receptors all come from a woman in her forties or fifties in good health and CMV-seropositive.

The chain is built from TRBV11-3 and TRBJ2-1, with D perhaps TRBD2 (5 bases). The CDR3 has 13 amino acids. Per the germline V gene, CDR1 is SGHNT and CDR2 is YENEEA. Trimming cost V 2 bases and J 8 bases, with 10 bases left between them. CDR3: CASSLSAGDEQFF. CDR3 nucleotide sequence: TGTGCCAGCAGCTTATCTGCCGGGGATGAGCAGTTCTTC.

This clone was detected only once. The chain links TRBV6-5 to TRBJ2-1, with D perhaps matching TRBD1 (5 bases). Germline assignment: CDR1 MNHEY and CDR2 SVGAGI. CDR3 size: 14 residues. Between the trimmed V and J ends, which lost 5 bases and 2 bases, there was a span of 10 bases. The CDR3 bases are TGTGCCAGCAGTCGATTGGGGCCCTACAATGAGCAGTTCTTC. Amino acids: CASSRLGPYNEQFF.

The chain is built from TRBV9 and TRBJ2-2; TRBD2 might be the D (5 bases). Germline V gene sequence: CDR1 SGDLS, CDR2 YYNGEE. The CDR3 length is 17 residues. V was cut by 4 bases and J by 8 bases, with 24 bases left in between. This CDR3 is CASSPRRGPSFQGELFF. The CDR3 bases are TGTGCCAGCAGCCCCCGGAGAGGGCCTTCCTTCCAAGGGGAGCTGTTTTTT.